This TCR beta chain was sequenced for a study of blood T cell repertoires in COVID-19. This clone was detected a few times. The assay was immunoSEQ multiplex PCR, and TCRdb's table has in-frame clones only and misses some. The sample yields 300,000 to 450,000 clones, 89% seen once. The specimen was peripheral blood. The TCR originated in a woman aged 60-75 years with COVID-19, enrolled during active disease.

Written as DNA, the CDR3 is TGTGCCAGCTCACCAAGGTTATCCGCGGGGAGCTCTGGGGCCAACGTCCTGACTTTC. Residues: CASSPRLSAGSSGANVLTF. This chain joins TRBV18 and TRBJ2-6, with D tentatively TRBD2 (6 bases). This CDR3 comprises 19 residues. V dropped 2 bases and J dropped 0 bases, with 17 bases sitting between them. Germline CDR1 KGHSH, CDR2 LQKENI. Full variable domain (outside the CDR3, taken from reference TRBV18 and TRBJ2-6): NAGVMQNPRHLVRRRGQEARLRCSPMKGHSHVYWYRQLPEEGLKFMVYLQKENIIDESGMPKERFSAEFPKEGPSILRIQQVVRGDSAAYFCASSPRLSAGSSGANVLTFGAGSRLTVL.